The sequence of this T cell receptor beta chain was determined in a study of T cell repertoires in cytomegalovirus infection. TCRdb re-called the reads with MiXCR, one entry per CDR3 protein. The repertoire holds about 55,000 distinct CDR3 sequences, around 18% seen once, with roughly two thirds in the top ten. This clonotype was recorded a few times. Antigen unknown. The CDR3 has 15 residues. Looked up from germline, CDR1 is SGHTA and CDR2 is FQGNSA. V lost 4 bases and J lost 4; bases outside the gene matches: 6. The sample consisted of CD8+ T cells from cultured PBMCs, taken from culture after CMV antigen stimulation. This TCR was sampled from a human donor in good health (CMV status not recorded). Some clones in this sample may be carry-over from other donors' samples. The chain recombines TRBV7-2 with TRBJ1-2; TRBD1 matches 10 bases. DNA for the CDR3: TGTGCCAGCAGCTACGACAGGGGGCTCGCCTATGGCTACACCTTC. Its protein is CASSYDRGLAYGYTF.